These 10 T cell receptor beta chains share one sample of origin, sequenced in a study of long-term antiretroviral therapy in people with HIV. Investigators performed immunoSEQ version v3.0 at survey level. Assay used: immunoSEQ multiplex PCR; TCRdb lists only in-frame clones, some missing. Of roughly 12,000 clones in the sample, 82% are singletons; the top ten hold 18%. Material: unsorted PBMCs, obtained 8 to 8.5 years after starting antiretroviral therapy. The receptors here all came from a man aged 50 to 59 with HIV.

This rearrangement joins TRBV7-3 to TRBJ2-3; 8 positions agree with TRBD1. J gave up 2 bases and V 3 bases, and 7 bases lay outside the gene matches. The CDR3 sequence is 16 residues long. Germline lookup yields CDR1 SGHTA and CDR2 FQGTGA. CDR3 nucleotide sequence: TGTGCCAGCAGCTTTGGACAGGGAACCTACACAGATACGCAGTATTTT. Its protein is CASSFGQGTYTDTQYF.

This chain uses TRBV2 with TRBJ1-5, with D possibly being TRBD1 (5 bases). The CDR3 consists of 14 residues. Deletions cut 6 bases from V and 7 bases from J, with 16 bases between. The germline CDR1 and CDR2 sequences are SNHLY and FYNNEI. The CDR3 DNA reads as TGTGCCAGCAGCGGTGGGGGGTTAGAGCAGCCCCAGCATTTT. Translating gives CASSGGGLEQPQHF.

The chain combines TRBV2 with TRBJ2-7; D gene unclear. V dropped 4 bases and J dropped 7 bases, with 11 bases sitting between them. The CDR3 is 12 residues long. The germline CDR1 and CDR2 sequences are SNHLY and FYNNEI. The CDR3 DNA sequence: TGTGCCAGCAGTGTTTCCCATCGGGAGCAGTACTTC. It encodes CASSVSHREQYF. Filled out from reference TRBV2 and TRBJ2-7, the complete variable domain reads EPEVTQTPSHQVTQMGQEVILRCVPISNHLYFYWYRQILGQKVEFLVSFYNNEISEKSEIFDDQFSVERPDGSNFTLKIRSTKLEDSAMYFCASSVSHREQYFGPGTRLTVT.

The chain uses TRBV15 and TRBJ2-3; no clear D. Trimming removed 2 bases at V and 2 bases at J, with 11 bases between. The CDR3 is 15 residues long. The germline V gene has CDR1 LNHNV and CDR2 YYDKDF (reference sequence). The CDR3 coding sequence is TGTGCCACCAGCAGACCCCAGGACGCCACAGATACGCAGTATTTT. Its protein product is CATSRPQDATDTQYF.

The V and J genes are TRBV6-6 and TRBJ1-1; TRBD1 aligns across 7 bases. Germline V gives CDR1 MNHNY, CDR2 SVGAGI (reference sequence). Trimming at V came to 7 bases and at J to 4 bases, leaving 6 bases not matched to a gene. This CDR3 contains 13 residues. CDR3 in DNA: TGTGCCAGCACCTACAGGGGAACCACTGAAGCTTTCTTT. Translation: CASTYRGTTEAFF.

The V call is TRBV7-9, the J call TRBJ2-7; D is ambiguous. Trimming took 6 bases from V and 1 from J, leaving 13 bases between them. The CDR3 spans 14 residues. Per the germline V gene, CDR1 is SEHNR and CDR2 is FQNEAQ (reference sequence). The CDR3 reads CASSSFGSSYEQYF. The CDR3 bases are TGTGCCAGCAGTTCTTTCGGGTCTTCCTACGAGCAGTACTTC.

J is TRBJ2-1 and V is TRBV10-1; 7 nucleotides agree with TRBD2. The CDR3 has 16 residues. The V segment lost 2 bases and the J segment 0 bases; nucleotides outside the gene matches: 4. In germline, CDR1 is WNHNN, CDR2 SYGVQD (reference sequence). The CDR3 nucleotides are TGCGCCAGCAGTGAGGGGGGGGGAAGCTCCTACAATGAGCAGTTCTTC. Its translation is CASSEGGGSSYNEQFF.

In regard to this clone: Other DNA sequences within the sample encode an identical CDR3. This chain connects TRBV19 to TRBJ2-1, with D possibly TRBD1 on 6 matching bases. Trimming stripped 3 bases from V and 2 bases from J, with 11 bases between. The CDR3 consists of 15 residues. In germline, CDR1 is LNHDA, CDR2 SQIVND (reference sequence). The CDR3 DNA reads TGTGCCAGTAGTATTGTTCAGGGGCCCTACAATGAGCAGTTCTTC. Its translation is CASSIVQGPYNEQFF.

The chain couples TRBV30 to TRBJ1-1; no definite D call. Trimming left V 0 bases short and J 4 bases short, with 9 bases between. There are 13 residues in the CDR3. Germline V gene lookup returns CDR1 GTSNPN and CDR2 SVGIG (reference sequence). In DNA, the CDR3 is TGTGCCTGGAGTGTTGGGTGGGGCACTGAAGCTTTCTTT. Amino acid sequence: CAWSVGWGTEAFF. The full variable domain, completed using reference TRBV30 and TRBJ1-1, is SQTIHQWPATLVQPVGSPLSLECTVEGTSNPNLYWYRQAAGRGLQLLFYSVGIGQISSEVPQNLSASRPQDRQFILSSKKLLLSDSGFYLCAWSVGWGTEAFFGQGTRLTVV.

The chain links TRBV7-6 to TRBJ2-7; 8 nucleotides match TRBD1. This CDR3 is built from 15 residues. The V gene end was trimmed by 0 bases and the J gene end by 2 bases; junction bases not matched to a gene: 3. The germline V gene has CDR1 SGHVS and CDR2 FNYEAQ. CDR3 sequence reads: CASSLAGTGTYEQYF. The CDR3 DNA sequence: TGTGCCAGCAGCTTAGCGGGGACAGGTACCTACGAGCAGTACTTC.